This TCR beta chain was captured in a study of cytomegalovirus exposure and HLA in healthy donors. In germline, CDR1 is SEHNR, CDR2 FQNEAQ (reference sequence). This CDR3 is 16 amino acids long. On this clone: At one of its ends the junction is not consistent with the germline gene, which may arise from a read error. This CDR3 is also generated by other DNA sequences in the sample.

Both 60 Vbeta primers and 13 Jbeta primers went into the PCR. Method: immunoSEQ multiplex PCR; TCRdb's copy keeps in-frame clones and lacks some. The sample has around 150,000 clones, about 70% seen once; the top ten hold 2.5% to 3.5%. This receptor was identified in a man between 40 and 49 years old in good health and CMV-seronegative. This sequence joins TRBV7-9 and TRBJ1-1; TRBD1 might be the D (6 bases). The sequenced sample consisted of PBMCs. The CDR3 protein is CASSNPLGGLRTEAFF. In DNA form, the CDR3 reads TGTGCCAGCAGCAACCCTTTGGGGGGGCTGAGGACTGAGGCTTTCTTT. The entire variable domain, with the rest obtained from reference TRBV7-9 and TRBJ1-1, is as follows: DTGVSQNPRHKITKRGQNVTFRCDPISEHNRLYWYRQTLGQGPEFLTYFQNEAQLEKSRLLSDRFSAERPKGSFSTLEIQRTEQGDSAMYLCASSNPLGGLRTEAFFGQGTRLTVV.